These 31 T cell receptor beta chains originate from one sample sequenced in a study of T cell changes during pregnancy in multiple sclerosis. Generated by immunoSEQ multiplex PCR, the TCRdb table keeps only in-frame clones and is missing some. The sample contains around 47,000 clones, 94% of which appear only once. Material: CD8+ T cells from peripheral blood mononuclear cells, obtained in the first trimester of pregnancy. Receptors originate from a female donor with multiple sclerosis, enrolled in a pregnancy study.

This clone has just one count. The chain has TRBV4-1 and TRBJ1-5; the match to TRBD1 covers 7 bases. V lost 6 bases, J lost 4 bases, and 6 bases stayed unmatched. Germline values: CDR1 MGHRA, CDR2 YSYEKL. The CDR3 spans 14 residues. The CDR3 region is CASSYRQGNQPQHF. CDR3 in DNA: TGCGCCAGCAGTTATAGACAGGGAAATCAGCCCCAGCATTTT.

CDR3 DNA: TGTGCCAGCAGCCCCGCCTACGAGCAGTACTTC. Protein: CASSPAYEQYF. The chain recombines TRBV2 with TRBJ2-7; D unresolved. The CDR3 loop spans 11 amino acids. The germline V and J ends were trimmed by 6 bases and 2 bases, with 5 bases remaining between them. The germline V gene encodes CDR1 SNHLY and CDR2 FYNNEI.

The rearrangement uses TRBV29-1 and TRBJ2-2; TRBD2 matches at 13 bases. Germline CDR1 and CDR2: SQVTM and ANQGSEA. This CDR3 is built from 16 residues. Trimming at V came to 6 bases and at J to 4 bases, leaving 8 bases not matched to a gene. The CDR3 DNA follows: TGCAGCGTACAATCCGGACTAGCGGGAGTCACCGGGGAGCTGTTTTTT. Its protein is CSVQSGLAGVTGELFF.

CDR3: CATSRFSPGLFTDTQYF. CDR3 sequence (DNA): TGTGCCACCAGCAGATTCTCCCCGGGACTCTTCACAGATACGCAGTATTTT. The chain couples TRBV15 to TRBJ2-3; possible D gene TRBD2, 6 bases. The CDR3 covers 17 residues. V lost 2 bases and J 2 bases, leaving 17 bases between the germline ends. Germline assignment: CDR1 LNHNV and CDR2 YYDKDF (reference sequence). Full variable domain (rest looked up from reference TRBV15 and TRBJ2-3): DAMVIQNPRYQVTQFGKPVTLSCSQTLNHNVMYWYQQKSSQAPKLLFHYYDKDFNNEADTPDNFQSRRPNTSFCFLDIRSPGLGDTAMYLCATSRFSPGLFTDTQYFGPGTRLTVL.

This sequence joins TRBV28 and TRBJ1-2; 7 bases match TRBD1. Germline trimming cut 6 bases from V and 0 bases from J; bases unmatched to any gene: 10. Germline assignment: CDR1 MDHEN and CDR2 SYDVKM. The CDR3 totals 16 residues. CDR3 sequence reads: CASSSTRQGPNYGYTF. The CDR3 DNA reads TGTGCCAGCAGCTCGACCAGACAGGGTCCTAACTATGGCTACACCTTC.

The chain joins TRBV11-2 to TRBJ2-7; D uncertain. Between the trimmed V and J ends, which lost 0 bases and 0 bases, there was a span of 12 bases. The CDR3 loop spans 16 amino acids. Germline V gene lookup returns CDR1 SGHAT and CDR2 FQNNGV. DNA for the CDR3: TGTGCCAGCAGCTTAGATAGCCTACCTGGCTCCTACGAGCAGTACTTC. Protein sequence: CASSLDSLPGSYEQYF.

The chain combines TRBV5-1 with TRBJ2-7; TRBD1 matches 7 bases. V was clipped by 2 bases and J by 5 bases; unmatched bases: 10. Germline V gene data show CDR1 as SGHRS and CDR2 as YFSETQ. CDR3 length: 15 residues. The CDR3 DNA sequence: TGCGCCAGCAGCTTAAAGGACAGGTTGGGCCACGAGCAGTACTTC. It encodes CASSLKDRLGHEQYF. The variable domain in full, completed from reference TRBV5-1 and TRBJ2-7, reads KAGVTQTPRYLIKTRGQQVTLSCSPISGHRSVSWYQQTPGQGLQFLFEYFSETQRNKGNFPGRFSGRQFSNSRSEMNVSTLELGDSALYLCASSLKDRLGHEQYFGPGTRLTVT.

The CDR3: CASSFTGSRDIQYF. Here the CDR3 DNA reads TGTGCCAGCAGCTTTACAGGGAGTAGGGACATTCAGTACTTC. The gene calls are TRBV7-9 and TRBJ2-4; maybe TRBD1 (6 bases). Trimming shortened V by 3 bases and J by 8 bases, and 14 bases separated the two germline ends. CDR1 and CDR2 from the germline V gene are SEHNR and FQNEAQ (reference sequence). The CDR3 contains 14 residues.

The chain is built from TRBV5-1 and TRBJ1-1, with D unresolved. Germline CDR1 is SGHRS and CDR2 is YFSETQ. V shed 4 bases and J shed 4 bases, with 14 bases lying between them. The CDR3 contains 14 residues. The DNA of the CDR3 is TGCGCCAGCAGCCCCGTCCTAGGGAGCACTGAAGCTTTCTTT. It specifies CASSPVLGSTEAFF. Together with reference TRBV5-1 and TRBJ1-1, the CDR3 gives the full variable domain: KAGVTQTPRYLIKTRGQQVTLSCSPISGHRSVSWYQQTPGQGLQFLFEYFSETQRNKGNFPGRFSGRQFSNSRSEMNVSTLELGDSALYLCASSPVLGSTEAFFGQGTRLTVV.

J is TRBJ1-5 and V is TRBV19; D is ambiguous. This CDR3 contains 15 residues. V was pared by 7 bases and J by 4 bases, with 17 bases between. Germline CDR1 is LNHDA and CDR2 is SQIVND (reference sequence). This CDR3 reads CASTPQIGKNQPQHF. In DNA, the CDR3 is TGTGCCAGTACTCCACAGATTGGCAAAAATCAGCCCCAGCATTTT.

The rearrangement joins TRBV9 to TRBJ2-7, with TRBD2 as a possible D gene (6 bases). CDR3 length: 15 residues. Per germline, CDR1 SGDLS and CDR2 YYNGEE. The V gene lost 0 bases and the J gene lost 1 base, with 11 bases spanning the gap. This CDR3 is CASSVGGDLSYEQYF. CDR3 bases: TGTGCCAGCAGCGTAGGCGGGGACTTATCCTACGAGCAGTACTTC.

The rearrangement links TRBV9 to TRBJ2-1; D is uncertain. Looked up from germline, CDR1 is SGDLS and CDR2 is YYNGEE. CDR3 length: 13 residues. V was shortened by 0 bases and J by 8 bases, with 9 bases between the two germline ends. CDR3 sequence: CASSVASGYEQFF. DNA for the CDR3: TGTGCCAGCAGCGTAGCTTCAGGATATGAGCAGTTCTTC.

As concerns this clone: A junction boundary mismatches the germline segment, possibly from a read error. CDR3 sequence (DNA): TGTGCCAGCTCACCAGGGGCCGACCCACACTTC. Amino acids: CASSPGADPHF. The chain is built from TRBV18 and TRBJ2-5, with D maybe TRBD1 (5 bases). The germline V gene has CDR1 KGHSH and CDR2 LQKENI. The CDR3 totals 11 residues.

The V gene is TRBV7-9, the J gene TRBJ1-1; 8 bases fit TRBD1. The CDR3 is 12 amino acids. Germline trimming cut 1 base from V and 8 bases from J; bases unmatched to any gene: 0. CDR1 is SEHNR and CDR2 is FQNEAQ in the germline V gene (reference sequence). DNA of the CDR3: TGTGCCAGCAGCTTAGGGGACAGGGAAGCTTTCTTT. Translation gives CASSLGDREAFF.

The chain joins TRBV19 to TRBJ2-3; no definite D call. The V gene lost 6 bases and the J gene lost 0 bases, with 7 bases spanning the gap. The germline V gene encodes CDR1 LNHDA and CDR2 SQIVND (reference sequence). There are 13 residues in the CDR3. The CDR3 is CASSLQSTDTQYF. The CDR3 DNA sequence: TGTGCCAGTAGCCTCCAGAGCACAGATACGCAGTATTTT.

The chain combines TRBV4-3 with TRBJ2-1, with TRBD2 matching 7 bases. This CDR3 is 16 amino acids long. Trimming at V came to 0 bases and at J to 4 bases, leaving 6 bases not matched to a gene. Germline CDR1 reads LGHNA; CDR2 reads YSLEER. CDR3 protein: CASSQDRGVGYNEQFF. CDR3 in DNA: TGCGCCAGCAGCCAAGACCGGGGGGTGGGATACAATGAGCAGTTCTTC.

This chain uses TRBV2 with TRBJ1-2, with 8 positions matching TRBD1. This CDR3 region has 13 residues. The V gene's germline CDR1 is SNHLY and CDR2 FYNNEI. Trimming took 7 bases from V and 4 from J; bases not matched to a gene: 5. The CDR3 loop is CASTKDRGYGYTF. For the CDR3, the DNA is TGTGCCAGCACCAAAGACAGGGGCTATGGCTACACCTTC.

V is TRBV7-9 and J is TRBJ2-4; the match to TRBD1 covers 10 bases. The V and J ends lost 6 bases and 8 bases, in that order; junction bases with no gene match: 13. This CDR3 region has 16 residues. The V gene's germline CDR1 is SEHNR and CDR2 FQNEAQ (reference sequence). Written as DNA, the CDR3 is TGTGCCAGCAGTCAAACCTCCGGGACAGGGGTAGACATTCAGTACTTC. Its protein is CASSQTSGTGVDIQYF.

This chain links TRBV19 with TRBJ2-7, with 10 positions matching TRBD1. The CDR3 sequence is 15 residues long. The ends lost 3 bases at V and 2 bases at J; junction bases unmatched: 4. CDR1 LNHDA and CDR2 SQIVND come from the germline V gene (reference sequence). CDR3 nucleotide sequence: TGTGCCAGTAGTATCGAAGGACAGGGGGCCTACGAGCAGTACTTC. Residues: CASSIEGQGAYEQYF.

CDR3 amino acids: CASSPGTGELFF. The CDR3 DNA is TGCGCCAGCAGCCCAGGGACCGGGGAGCTGTTTTTT. The chain joins TRBV4-1 to TRBJ2-2, with D tentatively TRBD1 (5 bases). CDR3 size: 12 residues. Germline V gives CDR1 MGHRA, CDR2 YSYEKL. V was clipped by 4 bases and J by 5 bases, with 5 bases between them.

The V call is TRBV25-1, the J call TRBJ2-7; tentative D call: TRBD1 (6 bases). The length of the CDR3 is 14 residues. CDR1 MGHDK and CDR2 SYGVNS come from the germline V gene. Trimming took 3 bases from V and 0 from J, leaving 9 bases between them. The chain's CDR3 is CASSEGASSYEQYF. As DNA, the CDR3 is TGTGCCAGCAGTGAGGGGGCGAGCTCCTACGAGCAGTACTTC.

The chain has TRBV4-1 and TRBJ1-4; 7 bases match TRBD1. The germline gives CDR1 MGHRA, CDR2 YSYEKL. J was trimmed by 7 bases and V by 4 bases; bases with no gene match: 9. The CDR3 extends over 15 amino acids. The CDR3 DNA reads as TGCGCCAGCAGCCGCACCCCGGGGACAGTTGAAAAACTGTTTTTT. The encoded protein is CASSRTPGTVEKLFF.

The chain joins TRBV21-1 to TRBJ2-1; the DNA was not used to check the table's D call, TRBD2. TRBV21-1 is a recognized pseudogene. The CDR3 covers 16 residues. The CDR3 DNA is TGTGCCAGCAGCAAAAAGGGACTAGCGGTCTACAATGAGCAGTTCTTC. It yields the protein CASSKKGLAVYNEQFF.

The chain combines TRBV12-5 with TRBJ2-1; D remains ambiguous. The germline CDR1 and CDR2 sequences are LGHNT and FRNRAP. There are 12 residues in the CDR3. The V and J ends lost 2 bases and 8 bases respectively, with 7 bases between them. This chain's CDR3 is CASGLWSDEQFF. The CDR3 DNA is TGTGCTAGTGGTTTGTGGAGTGATGAGCAGTTCTTC.

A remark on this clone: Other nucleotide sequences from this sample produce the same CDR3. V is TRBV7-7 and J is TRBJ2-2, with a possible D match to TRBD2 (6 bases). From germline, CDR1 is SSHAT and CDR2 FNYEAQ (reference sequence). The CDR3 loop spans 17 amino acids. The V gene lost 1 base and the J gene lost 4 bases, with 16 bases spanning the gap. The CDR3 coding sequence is TGTGCCAGCAGCTTAGAGCTAGGAGGGAGTTCCACCGGGGAGCTGTTTTTT. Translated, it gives CASSLELGGSSTGELFF.

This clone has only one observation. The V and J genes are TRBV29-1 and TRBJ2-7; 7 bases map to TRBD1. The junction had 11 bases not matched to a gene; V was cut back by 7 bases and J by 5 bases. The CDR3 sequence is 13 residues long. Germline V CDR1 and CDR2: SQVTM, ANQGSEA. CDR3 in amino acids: CSARQGMKNEQYF. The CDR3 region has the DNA TGCAGCGCCCGACAGGGAATGAAAAACGAGCAGTACTTC.

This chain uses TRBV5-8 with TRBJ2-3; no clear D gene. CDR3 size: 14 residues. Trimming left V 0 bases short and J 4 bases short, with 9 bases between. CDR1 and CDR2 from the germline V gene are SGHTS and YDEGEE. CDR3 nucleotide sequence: TGTGCCAGCAGCTTGGTTGGTAGTCCAGATACGCAGTATTTT. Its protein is CASSLVGSPDTQYF.

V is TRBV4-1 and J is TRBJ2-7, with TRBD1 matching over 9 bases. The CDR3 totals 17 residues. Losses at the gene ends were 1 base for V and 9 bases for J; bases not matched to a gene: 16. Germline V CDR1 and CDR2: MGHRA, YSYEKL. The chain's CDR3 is CASSQGWVGQGNRGQYF. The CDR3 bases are TGCGCCAGCAGCCAAGGCTGGGTGGGACAGGGTAACCGGGGGCAGTACTTC.

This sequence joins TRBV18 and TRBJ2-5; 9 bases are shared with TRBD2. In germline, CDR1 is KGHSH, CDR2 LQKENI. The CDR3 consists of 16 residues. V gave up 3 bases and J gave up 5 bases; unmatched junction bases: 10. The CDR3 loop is CASSPAAGGPWETQYF. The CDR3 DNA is TGTGCCAGCTCACCGGCGGCGGGAGGGCCGTGGGAGACCCAGTACTTC.

The CDR3 sequence: CASSLSNLAGGDEQFF. The CDR3 nucleotides are TGTGCCAGCAGTTTAAGCAACCTAGCGGGAGGAGATGAGCAGTTCTTC. The chain uses TRBV27 and TRBJ2-1, with TRBD2 identical over 11 bases. Germline V gene sequence: CDR1 MNHEY, CDR2 SMNVEV (reference sequence). CDR3 length: 16 residues. The V gene end was trimmed by 2 bases and the J gene end by 8 bases; junction bases not matched to a gene: 8.

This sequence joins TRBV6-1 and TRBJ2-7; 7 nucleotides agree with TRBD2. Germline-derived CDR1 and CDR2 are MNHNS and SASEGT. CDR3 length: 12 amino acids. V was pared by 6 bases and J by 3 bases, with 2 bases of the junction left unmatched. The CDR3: CASRGRVYEQYF. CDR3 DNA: TGTGCCAGCAGGGGGAGGGTCTACGAGCAGTACTTC.